The clone carrying this TCR beta chain was seen a handful of times. This entry comes from a study of T-cell memory formation after mild COVID-19. The overall study: TCR clusters mostly belonged to single donors.

Germline CDR1 SGHRS, CDR2 YFSETQ. Unmatched junction bases numbered 14, after V lost 4 bases and J lost 5 bases. This CDR3 spans 16 amino acids. TCRdb itself ran the 5' RACE reads through MiXCR, one entry per CDR3 protein. The table has fewer than 250,000 distinct CDR3 sequences, 10% seen once. The origin of this receptor is a man younger than 35 who had mild COVID-19 (a few samples of this study predate the infection). Cell type and time point are not known. The chain employs TRBV5-1 and TRBJ1-1; TRBD1 agrees at 7 bases. Sequenced: PBMCs or a T cell subset sorted from them (not recorded which). In DNA form, the CDR3 reads TGCGCCAGCAGCACGCCTCCAGGGGGGGGATTGACTGAAGCTTTCTTT. Translating it yields CASSTPPGGGLTEAFF.